This T cell receptor (beta chain) was identified in a study of T cell changes during pregnancy in multiple sclerosis. Libraries were prepared by immunoSEQ multiplex PCR; TCRdb keeps only in-frame clonotypes and omits some of them. Found here are over 30,000 clones, over 80% of them singletons; the top ten hold less than 1.5%. The length of the CDR3 is 13 residues. Germline V gene sequence: CDR1 WSHSY, CDR2 SAAADI. V gave up 6 bases and J gave up 1 base, with 7 bases separating them. The sequence was collected from a female donor with multiple sclerosis, enrolled in a pregnancy study. The gene calls are TRBV10-2 and TRBJ1-5; perhaps TRBD1 as D (6 bases). Input material: PBMCs (not recorded whether the cells were cultured). CDR3 residues: CASRQGSNQPQHF. CDR3 in DNA: TGCGCCAGCAGACAGGGCAGCAATCAGCCCCAGCATTTT.